Listed here are 26 T cell receptor beta chains from one sample, sequenced in a study of vaccination effects on CD4 cells after COVID-19. A roughly ten-day culture period preceded the isolation of CD4+ T cells. The person's infection with SARS-CoV-2, confirmed by PCR, took place between March and December 2020. Two-dose BNT162b2 or mRNA-1273 vaccination was given to participants. Produced via immunoSEQ multiplex PCR; TCRdb's table is partial and in-frame only. The sample has 40,000 to 45,000 clones; about 80% are singletons. The antigens these receptors bind are not known. Sequencing was performed on CD4+ T cells from PBMCs cultured without peptide, taken after COVID-19 vaccination. The receptors were sampled from a human donor who had a prior SARS-CoV-2 infection.

The rearrangement uses TRBV3-1 (or the pseudogene TRBV3-2) and TRBJ1-3; D is perhaps TRBD1 (6 bases). Germline loops: CDR1 LGHDT, CDR2 YNNKEL (reference sequence). V dropped 1 base and J dropped 4 bases, with 14 bases sitting between them. CDR3 length equals 16 residues. This chain's CDR3 is CASSQGGRGSGNTIYF. CDR3 sequence (DNA): TGTGCCAGCAGCCAAGGAGGGAGGGGGAGCGGAAACACCATATATTTT.

This clone was recorded a few times. This sequence joins TRBV2 and TRBJ2-5; the D is unclear. The CDR3 spans 11 residues. V lost 5 bases and J lost 4, with 5 bases in between. The germline gives CDR1 SNHLY, CDR2 FYNNEI. The DNA of the CDR3 is TGTGCCAGCAGTCCCGCAGAGACCCAGTACTTC. Encoded protein: CASSPAETQYF.

This clone showed up just a few times. CDR3 sequence (DNA): TGTGCCACCAGTGATGTGACAGCGACAGATACGCAGTATTTT. It is translated as CATSDVTATDTQYF. This sequence joins TRBV24-1 and TRBJ2-3; possibly TRBD1 for D (5 bases). V was shortened by 3 bases and J by 3 bases, with 9 bases between the two germline ends. Germline lookup yields CDR1 KGHDR and CDR2 SFDVKD. This CDR3 spans 14 amino acids.

The CDR3 here is CASSLRQGAEAFF. In nucleotides, the CDR3 is TGTGCCAGCAGCTTAAGGCAGGGCGCTGAAGCTTTCTTT. The chain has TRBV7-3 and TRBJ1-1; D perhaps matches TRBD1 (5 bases). The CDR3 sequence is 13 residues long. With 1 base removed from V and 6 bases from J, the gap between germline ends came to 9 bases. Germline CDR1 SGHTA, CDR2 FQGTGA.

The chain couples TRBV7-2 to TRBJ1-1; weak D call: TRBD1 (5 bases). The V end was cut by 1 base, the J end by 7 bases, with 10 bases between. This CDR3 contains 13 residues. The germline CDR1 and CDR2 sequences are SGHTA and FQGNSA. The CDR3 spells CASSLVRDGEAFF. The CDR3 DNA is TGTGCCAGCAGCTTAGTTCGGGACGGTGAAGCTTTCTTT.

The V and J genes are TRBV5-1 and TRBJ2-5; no definite D call. There are 14 residues in the CDR3. V dropped 4 bases and J dropped 3 bases, with 13 bases sitting between them. Germline CDR1 reads SGHRS; CDR2 reads YFSETQ. This CDR3 is CASSPGPKEETQYF. The CDR3 DNA follows: TGCGCCAGCAGCCCTGGACCGAAAGAAGAGACCCAGTACTTC.

Here the CDR3 reads CASSQVGFVETQYF. The CDR3 DNA reads TGCGCCAGCAGCCAAGTGGGGTTTGTCGAGACCCAGTACTTC. The gene calls are TRBV4-1 and TRBJ2-5; the D is unclear. V was pared by 1 base and J by 5 bases, with 11 bases between. The germline V gene encodes CDR1 MGHRA and CDR2 YSYEKL. The length of the CDR3 is 14 residues.

This clone was detected only a few times. V usage is TRBV19 and J usage is TRBJ2-6, with TRBD1 matching over 12 bases. V lost 9 bases, J lost 0 bases, and 6 bases stayed unmatched. The germline gives CDR1 LNHDA, CDR2 SQIVND (reference sequence). The CDR3 is 17 amino acids. The CDR3 nucleotides are TGTGCCAGCACTTCGGGACAGGGGGCCTCTGGGGCCAACGTCCTGACTTTC. It codes for CASTSGQGASGANVLTF.

The gene calls are TRBV3-1 (or the pseudogene TRBV3-2) and TRBJ1-4, with D uncertain. From germline, CDR1 is LGHDT and CDR2 YNNKEL (reference sequence). CDR3 length equals 13 residues. V gave up 4 bases and J gave up 8 bases, with 11 bases separating them. CDR3 coding DNA: TGTGCCAGCAGCCTGAAGGGTTTGGAAAAACTGTTTTTT. This gives the protein CASSLKGLEKLFF.

The chain links TRBV7-2 to TRBJ2-2; D possibly corresponds to TRBD1 (6 bases). The CDR3 is 13 residues long. Germline V gene data show CDR1 as SGHTA and CDR2 as FQGNSA. V lost 5 bases and J lost 7, with 11 bases in between. CDR3 in amino acids: CASSRDIGGELFF. CDR3 DNA: TGTGCCAGCAGCAGGGACATCGGCGGGGAGCTGTTTTTT.

Notes on this clone: A much larger clone differs by one base, so this may be a read error. Written as DNA, the CDR3 is TGTGCCAGCGGCGTCCCGAGGGGCACGAGCTCCTACAATGAGCAGTTCTTC. This codes for CASGVPRGTSSYNEQFF. The chain recombines TRBV7-9 with TRBJ2-1, with D perhaps being TRBD1 or TRBD2 (5 bases each). Germline lookup yields CDR1 SEHNR and CDR2 FQNEAQ (reference sequence). The CDR3 is 17 amino acids. Trimming removed 8 bases from V and 0 bases from J, with 20 bases in between.

The V call is TRBV5-1, the J call TRBJ1-1; D unresolved. Trimming stripped 4 bases from V and 3 bases from J, with 7 bases between. The CDR3 has 12 residues. CDR1 is SGHRS and CDR2 is YFSETQ in the germline V gene. The CDR3 reads CASSPADTEAFF. CDR3 sequence (DNA): TGCGCCAGCAGCCCGGCGGACACTGAAGCTTTCTTT.

The chain couples TRBV28 to TRBJ2-3; 7 positions agree with TRBD2. Germline CDR1 is MDHEN and CDR2 is SYDVKM. CDR3 size: 14 residues. Trimming at V came to 6 bases and at J to 0 bases, leaving 3 bases not matched to a gene. CDR3 region: CASRRGTSTDTQYF. The CDR3 coding sequence is TGTGCCAGCAGGCGGGGGACTAGCACAGATACGCAGTATTTT. Based on the CDR3 plus reference TRBV28 and TRBJ2-3, the full variable domain is DVKVTQSSRYLVKRTGEKVFLECVQDMDHENMFWYRQDPGLGLRLIYFSYDVKMKEKGDIPEGYSVSREKKERFSLILESASTNQTSMYLCASRRGTSTDTQYFGPGTRLTVL.

This clone is a singleton in its sample. V usage is TRBV6-2 or TRBV6-3 and J usage is TRBJ2-5, with a tentative D call TRBD1 (5 bases). Trimming took off 1 base at V and 5 bases at J, with 8 bases between the two ends. Germline-derived CDR1 and CDR2 are MNHEY and SVGEGT. CDR3 length: 13 amino acids. The CDR3 DNA reads TGTGCCAGCAGTTACTACAGGACGGAGACCCAGTACTTC. It codes for CASSYYRTETQYF.

This rearrangement joins TRBV25-1 to TRBJ1-6; D call uncertain. Germline V CDR1 and CDR2: MGHDK, SYGVNS. V was cut by 3 bases and J by 9 bases, with 15 bases left in between. The CDR3 contains 15 residues. CDR3 DNA sequence: TGTGCCAGCAGTGACCATGGGCTCGGAAGTTCACCCCTCCACTTT. It yields the protein CASSDHGLGSSPLHF.

This chain uses TRBV6-4 with TRBJ2-3; D is possibly TRBD2 (6 bases). Germline-derived CDR1 and CDR2 are MRHNA and SNTAGT. V gave up 5 bases and J gave up 7 bases, with 13 bases separating them. This CDR3 has 13 residues. CDR3 nucleotides: TGTGCCAGCAGTCCCGCCGGAGGGTATACGCAGTATTTT. This translates into CASSPAGGYTQYF.

This clone was counted only a few times. This chain links TRBV18 with TRBJ2-1; D is unclear. Trimming shortened V by 0 bases and J by 9 bases, and 15 bases separated the two germline ends. The length of the CDR3 is 15 residues. CDR1 is KGHSH, CDR2 LQKENI, per germline. The CDR3, as DNA: TGTGCCAGCTCACCACCACGTGGCAACCCAAGTGAGCAGTTCTTC. Translated, it gives CASSPPRGNPSEQFF.

The J gene is TRBJ2-3, the V gene TRBV24-1; D may be TRBD2 (6 bases). From germline, CDR1 is KGHDR and CDR2 SFDVKD. Trimming left V 2 bases short and J 8 bases short, with 22 bases between. The CDR3 covers 17 residues. The CDR3 is CATSDSEDGGFSGTQYF. The DNA of the CDR3 is TGTGCCACCAGTGATTCCGAAGACGGAGGTTTTAGCGGTACGCAGTATTTT.

The V call is TRBV5-1, the J call TRBJ1-2; tentatively, D is TRBD1 (5 bases). V lost 0 bases, J lost 0 bases, and 15 bases lay in between. The CDR3 length is 17 residues. CDR1 is SGHRS and CDR2 is YFSETQ in the germline V gene. The CDR3 sequence is CASSLAVQGVTNYGYTF. CDR3 nucleotide sequence: TGCGCCAGCAGCTTGGCCGTTCAGGGTGTAACTAACTATGGCTACACCTTC.

The gene calls are TRBV11-2 and TRBJ2-1; D tentatively fits TRBD1 or TRBD2 (5 bases each). The V and J ends lost 5 bases and 6 bases respectively, with 14 bases between them. The CDR3 loop spans 14 amino acids. The V gene's germline CDR1 is SGHAT and CDR2 FQNNGV. CDR3 in amino acids: CASSLSGHINEQFF. In DNA form, the CDR3 reads TGTGCCAGCAGCCTCTCGGGGCACATCAATGAGCAGTTCTTC.

V and J are TRBV6-5 and TRBJ1-3; D is unresolved. The CDR3 is 13 amino acids. Trimming took 8 bases from V and 8 from J, leaving 16 bases between them. The germline V gene has CDR1 MNHEY and CDR2 SVGAGI. The chain's CDR3 is CASSGGWLDTIYF. DNA for the CDR3: TGTGCCAGCTCAGGCGGGTGGTTGGACACCATATATTTT.

The chain carries TRBV19 and TRBJ2-7, with 8 bases that match TRBD1. After removal of 0 bases from V and 3 bases from J, the junction contained 4 bases not matched to a gene. Germline lookup yields CDR1 LNHDA and CDR2 SQIVND (reference sequence). There are 15 residues in the CDR3. The CDR3 nucleotides are TGTGCCAGTAGTATAGATAGGGACAGGTTCTACGAGCAGTACTTC. Amino acids: CASSIDRDRFYEQYF.

The CDR3 coding sequence is TGTGCTAGTGGTTTGGTGCTGCACCAAGAGACCCAGTACTTC. Amino acid sequence: CASGLVLHQETQYF. This chain uses TRBV12-5 with TRBJ2-5; D is ambiguous. CDR1 and CDR2 (germline): LGHNT, FRNRAP. The CDR3 consists of 14 residues. Deletions cut 0 bases from V and 0 bases from J, with 5 bases between.

This clone has only one observation. The rearrangement joins TRBV11-1 to TRBJ2-5; D remains ambiguous. V dropped 4 bases and J dropped 5 bases, with 8 bases sitting between them. Germline loops: CDR1 SGHAT, CDR2 FQDESV (reference sequence). CDR3 length: 12 residues. CDR3 region: CASSSPSETQYF. The CDR3 bases are TGTGCCAGCAGCTCCCCCTCGGAGACCCAGTACTTC.

This clone was counted a single time. This chain connects TRBV30 to TRBJ2-5, with 9 bases that match TRBD1. With 0 bases clipped from V and 2 bases from J, the junction kept 7 bases outside the gene matches. CDR1 GTSNPN and CDR2 SVGIG come from the germline V gene (reference sequence). The CDR3 consists of 16 residues. CDR3 sequence reads: CAWSVGQGKGQETQYF. The CDR3 bases are TGTGCCTGGAGTGTTGGACAGGGGAAGGGACAAGAGACCCAGTACTTC. Filled out from reference TRBV30 and TRBJ2-5, the complete variable domain reads SQTIHQWPATLVQPVGSPLSLECTVEGTSNPNLYWYRQAAGRGLQLLFYSVGIGQISSEVPQNLSASRPQDRQFILSSKKLLLSDSGFYLCAWSVGQGKGQETQYFGPGTRLLVL.

There are a few counts of this clone. The V and J genes are TRBV30 and TRBJ1-4; D unresolved. The ends were cut back, 4 bases at V and 4 bases at J, with 13 bases in the middle. The CDR3 runs to 14 residues. Germline V gives CDR1 GTSNPN, CDR2 SVGIG (reference sequence). The CDR3 spells CAWKGGVDNEKLFF. CDR3 nucleotide sequence: TGTGCCTGGAAAGGAGGTGTGGATAATGAAAAACTGTTTTTT.